A single sample gave rise to the 18 T cell receptor beta chains below, sequenced in a study of immune heterogeneity within non-small cell lung tumors. It was with 32 V and 13 J primers that multiplex PCR amplified TCR beta CDR3. TCRdb fed the multiplex PCR reads into MiXCR, producing one record per CDR3 protein. The top ten clones hold 3.5% to 4.5% of a sample with 20,000 to 25,000 distinct CDR3 sequences, 25% to 30% of them seen once. Bulk tumor gDNA, 550 to 750 ng per sample, served as the TCR template. Far-apart biopsies, several per primary tumor, were taken during surgery. Patients had untreated, newly diagnosed non-small cell lung cancer and underwent curative surgery. Material: lung tumor tissue. The receptors derive from a man between 40 and 49 years old with non-small cell lung cancer.

This clonotype is medium-sized. The CDR3 DNA reads as TGTGCCAGCAGCTTACAACGTGCGAACACCGGGGAGCTGTTTTTT. It codes for CASSLQRANTGELFF. The chain is built from TRBV11-2 and TRBJ2-2; D unresolved. CDR3 length: 15 residues. Germline V lookup: CDR1 SGHAT, CDR2 FQNNGV. The V gene lost 2 bases and the J gene lost 0 bases, with 7 bases spanning the gap.

This clonotype was seen more than once but under ten times. This chain joins TRBV20-1 and TRBJ2-3; a weak D match, TRBD2 (5 bases). This CDR3 contains 15 residues. In germline, CDR1 is DFQATT, CDR2 SNEGSKA (reference sequence). Trimming took off 5 bases at V and 4 bases at J, with 19 bases between the two ends. The CDR3 loop reads CSARRSSGSSDTQYF. The CDR3, as DNA: TGCAGTGCTCGACGCTCTAGTGGGAGTTCAGATACGCAGTATTTT.

This clonotype was observed at least ten times. The rearrangement uses TRBV29-1 and TRBJ2-7, with D uncertain. The CDR3 consists of 13 residues. V was cut by 2 bases and J by 4 bases, with 12 bases left in between. Germline loops: CDR1 SQVTM, CDR2 ANQGSEA. This CDR3 is CSVENGAQYEQYF. The CDR3 region has the DNA TGCAGCGTTGAAAATGGAGCGCAATACGAGCAGTACTTC.

The V gene is TRBV12-3 or TRBV12-4, the J gene TRBJ2-1, with 9 bases fitting TRBD2. CDR3 length equals 15 residues. The J segment lost 4 bases and the V segment lost 5 bases, leaving 6 bases of the junction unmatched. The CDR3 is CASSTAGGLYNEQFF. The CDR3 bases are TGTGCCAGCAGTACAGCGGGAGGCCTTTACAATGAGCAGTTCTTC.

The chain joins TRBV11-1 to TRBJ2-1; TRBD2 aligns across 9 bases. CDR3 length: 16 amino acids. Germline trimming cut 5 bases from V and 3 bases from J; bases unmatched to any gene: 8. Germline V gene sequence: CDR1 SGHAT, CDR2 FQDESV (reference sequence). Written as DNA, the CDR3 is TGTGCCAGCAGCCGACTAGCGGTGACCCTCTACAATGAGCAGTTCTTC. Protein sequence: CASSRLAVTLYNEQFF.

This clonotype was detected many times. CDR3 nucleotide sequence: TGTGCCAGTAGCCGGAACAGGGTCGGCCAGCCCCAGCATTTT. Encoded protein: CASSRNRVGQPQHF. The chain links TRBV19 to TRBJ1-5, with a possible D match to TRBD1 (6 bases). The CDR3 length is 14 residues. Germline CDR1 and CDR2: LNHDA and SQIVND (reference sequence). Trimming cost V 6 bases and J 7 bases, with 16 bases left between them.

This clonotype qualifies as medium-sized (0.01 to 0.1%). This chain joins TRBV30 and TRBJ2-7, with no clear D. The CDR3 is made up of 12 amino acids. Germline CDR1 reads GTSNPN; CDR2 reads SVGIG (reference sequence). Trimming took 2 bases from V and 3 from J, leaving 8 bases between them. The CDR3 nucleotides read TGTGCCTGGAGTCCTGGGTTCTACGAGCAGTACTTC. Its protein is CAWSPGFYEQYF.

In this sample, this clonotype turned up many times. V is TRBV5-1 and J is TRBJ2-3, with D uncertain. Germline CDR1 SGHRS, CDR2 YFSETQ. CDR3 length: 14 amino acids. V dropped 0 bases and J dropped 10 bases, with 15 bases sitting between them. The CDR3 DNA sequence: TGCGCCAGCAGCTTGGGGGTGTCCCAGTCTGCGCAGTATTTT. Amino acid sequence: CASSLGVSQSAQYF.

This clonotype was counted many times. The gene calls are TRBV2 and TRBJ2-2, with D unclear. CDR1 is SNHLY and CDR2 is FYNNEI in the germline V gene. V was shortened by 0 bases and J by 1 base, with 9 bases between the two germline ends. The CDR3 spans 16 residues. This CDR3 reads CASSEAVGLNTGELFF. The CDR3 DNA reads TGTGCCAGCAGTGAAGCTGTGGGATTGAACACCGGGGAGCTGTTTTTT. Full variable domain (missing parts from reference TRBV2 and TRBJ2-2): EPEVTQTPSHQVTQMGQEVILRCVPISNHLYFYWYRQILGQKVEFLVSFYNNEISEKSEIFDDQFSVERPDGSNFTLKIRSTKLEDSAMYFCASSEAVGLNTGELFFGEGSRLTVL.

Only a few counts were recorded for this clonotype. The genes are TRBV5-6 and TRBJ1-4, with D perhaps TRBD1 (6 bases). CDR1 and CDR2 (germline): SGHDT, YYEEEE. This CDR3 is 15 amino acids long. Trimming left V 0 bases short and J 5 bases short, with 11 bases between. CDR3: CASSLAPGANEKLFF. In nucleotides, the CDR3 is TGTGCCAGCAGCTTGGCCCCAGGGGCAAATGAAAAACTGTTTTTT.

In this sample, this clonotype turned up many times. An end of the junction differs from the germline gene, which may be a read error. The J gene is TRBJ2-2, the V gene TRBV12-3 or TRBV12-4; unclear D gene. The CDR3 covers 13 residues. The CDR3 DNA sequence: TGTGTCAGCAGTTCAACAACTGGTTGGGAGCTGTTTTTT. Residues: CVSSSTTGWELFF.

This clonotype was found many times. The CDR3 spells CASSYSPQNSYEQYF. The DNA of the CDR3 is TGTGCCAGCAGTTACTCCCCACAGAACTCCTACGAGCAGTACTTC. This rearrangement joins TRBV6-6 to TRBJ2-7; D unclear. This CDR3 is 15 amino acids long. V gave up 0 bases and J gave up 0 bases, with 9 bases separating them. Germline V CDR1 and CDR2: MNHNY, SVGAGI (reference sequence).

This clonotype was observed at least ten times. This rearrangement joins TRBV10-3 to TRBJ2-7; 8 bases are shared with TRBD1. The V gene's germline CDR1 is ENHRY and CDR2 SYGVKD. The CDR3 contains 13 residues. V dropped 7 bases and J dropped 0; count of bases not matched to a gene: 2. The CDR3 spells CAIKGQASYEQYF. The CDR3 coding sequence is TGTGCCATCAAGGGACAGGCCTCCTACGAGCAGTACTTC.

This clonotype has only a few counts. V and J are TRBV5-1 and TRBJ1-1; TRBD1 is a possible D gene (6 bases). From germline, CDR1 is SGHRS and CDR2 YFSETQ. Trimming pared 0 bases from V and 11 bases from J, leaving 14 bases between. The CDR3 length is 13 residues. The CDR3 DNA follows: TGCGCCAGCAGCTTGGAAGGGGGGGGAGAGGCTTTCTTT. Translating gives CASSLEGGGEAFF.

Comments on this clonotype: Germline and junction disagree at one end, which may indicate a read error. The rearrangement uses TRBV10-3 and TRBJ2-5; 7 nucleotides line up with TRBD2. The germline CDR1 and CDR2 sequences are ENHRY and SYGVKD. The CDR3 extends over 12 amino acids. The CDR3 bases are TGTGCCATGAGTGAGGGGCGGGAGACCCGGTACTTC. Translated, it gives CAMSEGRETRYF.

The chain uses TRBV9 and TRBJ2-3; no firm D call. Germline V gene lookup returns CDR1 SGDLS and CDR2 YYNGEE. This CDR3 region has 14 residues. V lost 1 base and J 0 bases, leaving 6 bases between the germline ends. The CDR3 is CASSVWASTDTQYF. DNA for the CDR3: TGTGCCAGCAGCGTATGGGCGAGCACAGATACGCAGTATTTT.

In its sample, this clonotype ranks as medium-sized (0.01 to 0.1%). The J gene is TRBJ2-7, the V gene TRBV12-3 or TRBV12-4; TRBD2 matches 10 bases. V was pared by 6 bases and J by 12 bases, with 5 bases of the junction left unmatched. The CDR3 totals 11 residues. The CDR3 bases are TGTGCCAGCAGCGACGGGACTAGCGTGTACTTC. It is translated as CASSDGTSVYF.

This clonotype came up many times. V gene TRBV30 combines with J gene TRBJ1-4; weak D call: TRBD1 (5 bases). The CDR3 has 13 amino acids. Germline values: CDR1 GTSNPN, CDR2 SVGIG (reference sequence). The V and J ends lost 2 bases and 8 bases respectively, with 12 bases between them. The CDR3, as DNA: TGTGCCTGGAGTCGAGGGGCTTGGGAAAAACTGTTTTTT. Amino acid sequence: CAWSRGAWEKLFF.